These T cell receptor beta chains were read from a single sample in a study of breast tumors, draining lymph nodes, adjacent tissues. TCRdb re-analysed the multiplex PCR reads in MiXCR, keeping a single row per CDR3 protein. The table shows some 150,000 distinct CDR3 sequences, with roughly 35% occurring only once. The specimen sequenced was axillary lymph node tissue. The receptors shown here come from a female donor with breast cancer. Some clones in this sample may be carry-over from other donors' samples. Each CDR3 is given with its conserved first and last residue. A D gene is named only where the DNA matches it firmly. Clone size appears in some rows only: once, few, many, or a class for an expanded clone.

d_call j_call v_call clone_size cdr3_nt cdr3_aa
. TRBJ2-1 TRBV7-9 many TGTGCCAGCAGCTTAGTCCGGGACTGGTCGGACAATGAGCAGTTCTTC CASSLVRDWSDNEQFF
. TRBJ1-6 TRBV7-9 . TGTGCCAGCAGCAACCTACAGGGTCAGGATTCACCCCTCCACTTT CASSNLQGQDSPLHF
TRBD2 TRBJ2-1 TRBV2 many TGTGCCAGCAGTGGGACTAGCGGATTACAGTTCTTC CASSGTSGLQFF
. TRBJ2-3 TRBV5-1 many TGCGCCAGCAGCTTGTCTAGCGAGTCAGATACGCAGTATTTT CASSLSSESDTQYF
TRBD2 TRBJ2-1 TRBV5-4 few TGTGCCAGCAGCCAGCGGGGGGGGGGCAATGAGCAGTTCTTC CASSQRGGGNEQFF
TRBD1 TRBJ2-4 TRBV9 . TGTGCCAGCAGCGGTGGACAGGGACAAAACATTCAGTCCTTC CASSGGQGQNIQSF
TRBD2 TRBJ2-7 TRBV9 . TGTGCCAGCAGCGTAGGTCTAGCGGGAGGATCCGAGCAGTACTTC CASSVGLAGGSEQYF
. TRBJ2-5 TRBV6-2/TRBV6-3 many TGTGCCAGCCTCCGGGCCCCGGGAAAGACCCAGTACTTC CASLRAPGKTQYF
. TRBJ1-5 TRBV9 . TGTGCCAGCAGCGTAGATGGGGGGTCACAGCCCCAGCCTTTC CASSVDGGSQPQPF
TRBD2 TRBJ2-1 TRBV15 many TGTGCCACCAGCACCCCTAGCGGGGGGGCCTACAATGAGCAGTTCTTC CATSTPSGGAYNEQFF
TRBD1 TRBJ2-5 TRBV20-1 . TGCAGTGCTAGGCAGGGGGCCAGAGTGGAGACCCAGTACTTC CSARQGARVETQYF
. TRBJ2-7 TRBV30 many TGTGCCTGGAGTGTACATGGTGAGCAGTACTTC CAWSVHGEQYF
TRBD1 TRBJ1-6 TRBV10-3 . TGTGCCGCACGGGACAGGGGGACCGGTTCACCCCTCCACTTT CAARDRGTGSPLHF
TRBD1 TRBJ2-1 TRBV7-9 many TGTGCCAGCAGCTCGACGGACAGGGTCTATGAGCAGTTCTTC CASSSTDRVYEQFF